This TCR beta chain came from a study of shared clonotypes between healthy human individuals. Study-level background: CD4 naive and CD4 memory each took three plates per donor, while CD8 naive took two and CD8 memory one. Notes on the study in general: Richness estimates generally favored naive over memory subsets. Non-shared clonotypes had lower generation probabilities than clonotypes shared by all four sorted-subset donors.

Researchers partitioned CD4+ cells into CD45RA+ naive and CD45RA-negative memory subsets. A remark on this clone: The antigen is undetermined. The identical CDR3 is also encoded by other nucleotide sequences in the sample.

The CDR3 consists of 13 residues. Trimming shortened V by 5 bases and J by 4 bases, and 11 bases separated the two germline ends. CDR1 LNHDA and CDR2 SQIVND come from the germline V gene (reference sequence). Assay used: immunoSEQ multiplex PCR; TCRdb lists only in-frame clones, some missing. The sample has about 2.4 million clones; over 85% are singletons. Sequencing was carried out using naive CD4+ T cells sorted from blood. Subset defined: CD45RA+ positively selected. This clonotype was obtained from a man between 18 and 35 years old in good health. This chain links TRBV19 with TRBJ2-5; D call uncertain. The CDR3 loop is CASSRRPPETQYF. The CDR3 nucleotides read TGTGCCAGTAGTCGACGGCCCCCAGAGACCCAGTACTTC.